A single sample gave rise to the 2 T cell receptor beta chains below, sequenced in a study of T cell responses to AZD1222 COVID-19 vaccine. The repertoire was sequenced with immunoSEQ multiplex PCR; TCRdb's copy has only in-frame clones and lacks some. The sample has about 140,000 clones, approximately 95% seen once. The sample consisted of peripheral blood, taken on day 0 of MenACWY control vaccination. All receptors derive from an adult in good health.

The chain couples TRBV2 to TRBJ2-2; D is undetermined. Germline CDR1 and CDR2: SNHLY and FYNNEI. Trimming shortened V by 7 bases and J by 1 base, and 10 bases separated the two germline ends. There are 14 residues in the CDR3. The CDR3 here is CASIPILNTGELFF. The CDR3 nucleotides read TGTGCCAGCATTCCCATCTTGAACACCGGGGAGCTGTTTTTT.

Only a few counts were recorded for this clone. The rearrangement uses TRBV6-2 or TRBV6-3 and TRBJ1-1, with a tentative D call TRBD1 (6 bases). V was shortened by 5 bases and J by 1 base, with 23 bases between the two germline ends. Germline V CDR1 and CDR2: MNHEY, SVGEGT. The CDR3 is made up of 18 amino acids. CDR3: CASSPSKFLTGENTEAFF. The CDR3, as DNA: TGTGCCAGCAGTCCCTCTAAATTCTTGACAGGAGAGAACACTGAAGCTTTCTTT.